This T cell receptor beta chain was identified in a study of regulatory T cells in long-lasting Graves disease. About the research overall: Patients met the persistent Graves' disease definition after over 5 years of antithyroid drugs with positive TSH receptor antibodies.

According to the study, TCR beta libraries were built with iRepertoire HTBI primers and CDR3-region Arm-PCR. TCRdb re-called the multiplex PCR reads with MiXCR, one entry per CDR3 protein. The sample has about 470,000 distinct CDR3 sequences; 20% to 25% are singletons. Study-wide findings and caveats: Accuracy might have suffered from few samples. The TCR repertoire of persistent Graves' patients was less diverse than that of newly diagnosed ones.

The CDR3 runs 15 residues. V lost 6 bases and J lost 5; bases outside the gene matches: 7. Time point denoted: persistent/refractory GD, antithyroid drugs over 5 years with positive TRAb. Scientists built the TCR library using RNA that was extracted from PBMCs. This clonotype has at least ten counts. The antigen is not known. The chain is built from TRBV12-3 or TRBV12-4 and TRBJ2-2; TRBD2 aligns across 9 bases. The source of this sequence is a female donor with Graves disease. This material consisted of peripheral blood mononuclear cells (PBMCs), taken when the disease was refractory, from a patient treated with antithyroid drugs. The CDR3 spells CASRATSGKTGELFF. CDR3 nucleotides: TGTGCCAGCAGGGCGACTAGCGGAAAAACCGGGGAGCTGTTTTTT.